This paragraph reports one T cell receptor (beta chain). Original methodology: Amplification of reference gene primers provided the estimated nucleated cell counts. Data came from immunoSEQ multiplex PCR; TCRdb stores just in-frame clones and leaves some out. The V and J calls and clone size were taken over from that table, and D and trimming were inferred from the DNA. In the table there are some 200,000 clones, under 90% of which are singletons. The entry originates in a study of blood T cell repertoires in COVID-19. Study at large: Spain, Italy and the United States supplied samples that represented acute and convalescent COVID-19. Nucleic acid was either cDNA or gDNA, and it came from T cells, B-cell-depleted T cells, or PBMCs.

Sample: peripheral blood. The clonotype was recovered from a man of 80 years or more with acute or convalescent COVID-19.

The CDR3 here is CAWNRLAGELFF. CDR3 in DNA: TGTGCCTGGAATAGGCTAGCCGGGGAGCTGTTTTTT. J is TRBJ2-2 and V is TRBV30; the D is unclear. Trimming left V 4 bases short and J 6 bases short, with 9 bases between. CDR1 and CDR2 from the germline V gene are GTSNPN and SVGIG (reference sequence). This CDR3 is 12 amino acids long.